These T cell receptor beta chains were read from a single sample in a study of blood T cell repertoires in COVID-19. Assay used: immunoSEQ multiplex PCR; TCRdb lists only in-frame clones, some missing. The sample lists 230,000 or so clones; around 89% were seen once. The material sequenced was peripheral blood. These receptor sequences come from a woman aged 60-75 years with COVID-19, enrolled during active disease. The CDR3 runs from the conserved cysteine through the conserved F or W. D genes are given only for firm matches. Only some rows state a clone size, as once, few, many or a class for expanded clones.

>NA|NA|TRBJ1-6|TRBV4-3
CASSRGRDTSNSPLHF
TGCGCCAGCAGCCGAGGGAGGGACACTAGTAATTCACCCCTCCACTTT
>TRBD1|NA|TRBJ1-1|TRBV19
CASSFTGATEAFF
TGTGCCAGTAGTTTTACAGGGGCCACTGAAGCTTTCTTT
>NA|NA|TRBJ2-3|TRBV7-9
CASRSGGDTQYF
TGTGCCAGCAGATCCGGAGGGGATACGCAGTATTTT
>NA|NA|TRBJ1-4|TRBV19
CASSMNPATNEKLFF
TGTGCCAGTAGTATGAATCCAGCAACTAATGAAAAACTGTTTTTT
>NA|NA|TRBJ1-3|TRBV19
CASSNPKEMLNTIYF
TGTGCCAGTAGTAACCCGAAGGAGATGTTAAACACCATATATTTT
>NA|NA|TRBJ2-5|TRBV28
CASSLWTDQETQYF
TGTGCCAGCAGTTTATGGACAGACCAAGAGACCCAGTACTTC
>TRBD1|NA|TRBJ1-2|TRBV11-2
CASSQDRERYGYTF
TGTGCCAGCAGCCAGGACAGGGAGCGCTATGGCTACACCTTC
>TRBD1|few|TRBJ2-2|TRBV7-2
CASSLVTGGNTGELFF
TGTGCCAGCAGCTTAGTGACAGGGGGTAACACCGGGGAGCTGTTTTTT
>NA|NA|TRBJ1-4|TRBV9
CASSVGGRLNEKLFF
TGTGCCAGCAGCGTAGGCGGCAGATTAAATGAAAAACTGTTTTTT
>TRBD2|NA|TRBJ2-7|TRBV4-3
CASSQGGGPLGEQYF
TGCGCCAGCAGCCAAGGCGGGGGGCCTCTCGGCGAGCAGTACTTC
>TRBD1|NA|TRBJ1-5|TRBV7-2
CASSYHGRQGSQPQHF
TGTGCCAGCAGCTATCATGGACGACAGGGTAGTCAGCCCCAGCATTTT
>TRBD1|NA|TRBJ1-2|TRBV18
CASSPTGNRDVYGYTF
TGTGCCAGCTCACCGACAGGGAATAGGGATGTCTATGGCTACACCTTC
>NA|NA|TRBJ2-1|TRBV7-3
CASSLGLGADEQFF
TGTGCCAGCAGCTTGGGGCTGGGGGCCGATGAGCAGTTCTTC
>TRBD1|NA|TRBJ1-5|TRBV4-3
CASSRDRGPRQPQHF
TGCGCCAGCAGCCGGGACAGGGGGCCACGGCAGCCCCAGCATTTT
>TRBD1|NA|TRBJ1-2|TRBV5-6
CASSFGTGVGYTF
TGTGCCAGCAGCTTTGGGACAGGGGTAGGCTACACCTTC
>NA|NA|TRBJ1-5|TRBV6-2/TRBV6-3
CASSQGQLAQPQHF
TGTGCCAGCAGTCAAGGACAGCTAGCTCAGCCCCAGCATTTT
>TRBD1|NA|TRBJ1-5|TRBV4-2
CASSQGRTGVMAQHF
TGTGCCAGCAGCCAAGGTCGGACAGGGGTAATGGCCCAGCATTTT
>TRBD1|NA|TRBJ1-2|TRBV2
CASSGDRLVYGYTF
TGTGCCAGCAGCGGGGACAGGCTTGTCTATGGCTACACCTTC
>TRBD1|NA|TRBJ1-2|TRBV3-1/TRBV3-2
CASSQDRQGQNYGYTF
TGTGCCAGCAGCCAGGACCGACAGGGGCAAAACTATGGCTACACCTTC
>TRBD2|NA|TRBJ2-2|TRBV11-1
CASSLGASGFGELFF
TGTGCCAGCAGCTTAGGGGCTAGCGGTTTCGGGGAGCTGTTTTTT
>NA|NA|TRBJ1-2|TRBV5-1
CASSQDRNYGYTF
TGCGCCAGCAGCCAAGACAGGAACTATGGCTACACCTTC
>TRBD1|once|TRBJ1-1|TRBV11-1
CASSLGWTGNTEAFF
TGTGCCAGCAGCTTAGGGTGGACAGGGAACACTGAAGCTTTCTTT
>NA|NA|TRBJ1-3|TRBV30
CAWSVYSIGNTIYF
TGTGCCTGGAGTGTTTACAGCATTGGAAACACCATATATTTT
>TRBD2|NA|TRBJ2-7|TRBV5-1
CASSLGSGGGYEQYF
TGCGCCAGCAGCTTGGGTAGCGGGGGCGGGTACGAGCAGTACTTC
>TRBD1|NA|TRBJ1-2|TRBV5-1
CASSLIGQGANGYTF
TGCGCCAGCAGCTTAATAGGACAGGGGGCTAATGGCTACACCTTC
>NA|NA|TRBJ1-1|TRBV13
CASSFGGGGNTEAFF
TGTGCCAGCAGCTTCGGAGGGGGGGGGAACACTGAAGCTTTCTTT
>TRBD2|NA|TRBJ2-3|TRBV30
CAWRLSGTTDTQYF
TGTGCCTGGAGGTTAAGCGGGACCACAGATACGCAGTATTTT
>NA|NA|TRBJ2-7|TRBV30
CACLTVDRHYYEQYF
TGTGCCTGTCTAACCGTCGACAGGCACTACTACGAGCAGTACTTC